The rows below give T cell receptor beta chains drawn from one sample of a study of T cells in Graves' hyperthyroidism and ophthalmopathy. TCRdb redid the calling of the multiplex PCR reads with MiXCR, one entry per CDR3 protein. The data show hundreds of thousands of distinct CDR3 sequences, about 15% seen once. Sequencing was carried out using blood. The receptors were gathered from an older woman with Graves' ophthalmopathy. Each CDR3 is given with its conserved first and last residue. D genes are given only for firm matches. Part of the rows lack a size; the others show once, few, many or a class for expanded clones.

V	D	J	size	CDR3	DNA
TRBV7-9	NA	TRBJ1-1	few	CASSLDRAGYTEAFF	TGTGCCAGCAGCTTAGATCGGGCAGGCTACACTGAAGCTTTCTTT
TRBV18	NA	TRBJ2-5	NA	CASRVGGETQYF	TGTGCCAGCAGGGTAGGGGGAGAGACCCAGTACTTC
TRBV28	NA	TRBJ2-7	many	CASSLHWTKPYEQYF	TGTGCCAGCAGTTTGCACTGGACAAAACCCTACGAGCAGTACTTC
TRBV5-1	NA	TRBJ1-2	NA	CASSYTGGNNGYTF	TGCGCCAGCAGCTATACAGGCGGGAATAATGGCTACACCTTC
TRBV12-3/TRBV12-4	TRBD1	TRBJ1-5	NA	CASSPRGDSNQPQHF	TGTGCCAGCAGTCCCAGGGGGGATAGCAATCAGCCCCAGCATTTT
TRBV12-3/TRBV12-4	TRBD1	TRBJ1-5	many	CASSFSGTGSNQPQHF	TGTGCCAGCAGTTTCTCCGGGACAGGTAGCAATCAGCCCCAGCATTTT
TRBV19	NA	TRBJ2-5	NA	CASSPTGIQYF	TGTGCCAGTAGCCCCACGGGGATCCAGTACTTC
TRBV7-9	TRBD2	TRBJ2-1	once	CASSSGTSRMNEQFF	TGTGCCAGCAGCTCCGGGACTAGTAGGATGAATGAGCAGTTCTTC
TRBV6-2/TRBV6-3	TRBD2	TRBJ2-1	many	CASRDLSGGAIEQFF	TGTGCCAGCAGGGATCTCAGCGGGGGGGCTATTGAGCAGTTCTTC
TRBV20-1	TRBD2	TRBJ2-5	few	CSARHTSGGAETQYF	TGCAGTGCTAGACACACTAGCGGGGGGGCGGAGACCCAGTACTTC
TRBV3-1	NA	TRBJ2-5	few	CASIQPERTQYF	TGTGCCAGCATTCAACCCGAGCGAACCCAGTACTTC
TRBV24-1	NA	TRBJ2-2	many	CATGDKTVGNTGELFF	TGTGCCACCGGCGATAAAACAGTCGGGAACACCGGGGAGCTGTTTTTT
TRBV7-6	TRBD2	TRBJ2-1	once	CASSLGLAGTYYNEQFF	TGTGCCAGCAGCTTAGGACTAGCGGGGACGTATTACAATGAGCAGTTCTTC
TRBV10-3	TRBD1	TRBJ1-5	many	CAISESTGNNQPQHF	TGTGCCATCAGTGAGTCGACAGGGAACAATCAGCCCCAGCATTTT
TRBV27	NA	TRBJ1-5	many	CASSPLDGIYQPQHF	TGTGCCAGCAGTCCCTTGGACGGAATCTATCAGCCCCAGCATTTT
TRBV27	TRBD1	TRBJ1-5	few	CASRHGTDFNQPQHF	TGTGCCAGCAGACACGGGACAGACTTTAATCAGCCCCAGCATTTT
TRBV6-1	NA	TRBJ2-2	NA	CASSETARVPGELFF	TGTGCCAGCAGTGAAACGGCCAGGGTCCCCGGGGAGCTGTTTTTT
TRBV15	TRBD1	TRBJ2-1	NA	CATGKEGTGPYNEQFF	TGTGCCACCGGCAAAGAGGGGACAGGGCCCTACAATGAGCAGTTCTTC
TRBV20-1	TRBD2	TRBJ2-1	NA	CSANPTSGRANERFF	TGCAGTGCTAACCCCACTAGCGGGAGGGCCAATGAGCGGTTCTTC
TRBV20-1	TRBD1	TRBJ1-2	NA	CSAKQGQNYGYTF	TGCAGTGCTAAACAGGGGCAGAACTATGGCTACACCTTC
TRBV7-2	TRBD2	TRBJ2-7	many	CASSLLTSGIYEQYF	TGTGCCAGCAGCTTATTGACTAGCGGGATCTACGAGCAGTACTTC
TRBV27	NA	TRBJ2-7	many	CASSLRATAYEQYF	TGTGCCAGCAGTTTACGAGCCACAGCCTACGAGCAGTACTTC
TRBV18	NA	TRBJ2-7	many	CASSPSTVGEQYF	TGTGCCAGCTCACCATCGACAGTTGGGGAGCAGTACTTC
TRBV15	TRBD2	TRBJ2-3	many	CATSRGISGRAFQAAQYF	TGTGCCACCAGCAGAGGGATCAGCGGGAGGGCCTTTCAAGCTGCGCAGTATTTT
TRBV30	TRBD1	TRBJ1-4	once	CAWWRQGLNEKLFF	TGTGCCTGGTGGCGACAGGGCTTAAATGAAAAACTGTTTTTT
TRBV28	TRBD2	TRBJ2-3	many	CASDTSGDGGTDTQYF	TGTGCCAGCGACACTAGCGGGGATGGGGGTACAGATACGCAGTATTTT
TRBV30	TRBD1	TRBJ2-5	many	CAWSGGQGLRETQYF	TGTGCCTGGAGTGGAGGACAGGGTCTGAGAGAGACCCAGTACTTC
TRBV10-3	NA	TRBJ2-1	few	CAISASIQNYNEQFF	TGTGCCATCAGTGCATCTATCCAGAACTACAATGAGCAGTTCTTC
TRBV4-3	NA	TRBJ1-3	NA	CASSQVARSSSGNTIYF	TGCGCCAGCAGCCAAGTTGCCAGGAGCTCCTCTGGAAACACCATATATTTT
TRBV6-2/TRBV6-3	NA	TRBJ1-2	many	CATERDTYGYTF	TGTGCCACCGAACGGGACACCTATGGCTACACCTTC
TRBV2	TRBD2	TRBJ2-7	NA	CASMKLAGGNYEQYF	TGTGCCAGTATGAAACTAGCGGGAGGGAACTACGAGCAGTACTTC
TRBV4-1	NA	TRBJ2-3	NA	CASSQGLGSARTDTQYF	TGCGCCAGCAGCCAAGGTCTAGGGTCCGCACGGACAGATACGCAGTATTTT
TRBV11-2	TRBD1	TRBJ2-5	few	CASSEQDRLGTQYF	TGTGCCAGCAGCGAGCAGGACAGGCTTGGGACCCAGTACTTC
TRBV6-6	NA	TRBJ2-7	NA	CAALQDSYEQYF	TGTGCCGCCTTACAGGATTCCTACGAGCAGTACTTC
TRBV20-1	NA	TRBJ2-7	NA	CSALRSARTYEQYF	TGCAGTGCCCTACGGTCGGCACGGACCTACGAGCAGTACTTC
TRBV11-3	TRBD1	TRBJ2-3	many	CASSAGQGLTDTQYF	TGTGCCAGCAGCGCGGGACAGGGGTTGACAGATACGCAGTATTTT
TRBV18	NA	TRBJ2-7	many	CASSPTGAGREQYF	TGTGCCAGCTCACCCACAGGTGCGGGGAGGGAGCAGTACTTC
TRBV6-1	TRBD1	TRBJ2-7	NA	CATRGTGSEQYF	TGTGCCACGCGAGGGACAGGGAGCGAGCAGTACTTC
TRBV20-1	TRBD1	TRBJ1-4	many	CSAIDRGGKLFF	TGCAGTGCTATCGACAGGGGTGGAAAACTGTTTTTT
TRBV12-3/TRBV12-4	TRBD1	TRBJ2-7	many	CASSHTGTGTYEQYF	TGTGCCAGCAGTCACACCGGGACAGGGACCTACGAGCAGTACTTC
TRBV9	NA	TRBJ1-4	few	CASSGPTSTNEKLFF	TGTGCCAGCAGCGGACCCACATCAACTAATGAAAAACTGTTTTTT
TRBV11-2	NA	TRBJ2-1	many	CASSGRITSSYNEQFF	TGTGCCAGCAGCGGGCGCATCACGAGCTCCTACAATGAGCAGTTCTTC
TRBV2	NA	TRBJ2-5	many	CASSEEVDQETQYF	TGTGCCAGCAGTGAAGAAGTCGATCAAGAGACCCAGTACTTC
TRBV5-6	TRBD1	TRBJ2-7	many	CASSTPRGLGLYEQYF	TGTGCCAGCAGCACGCCGAGGGGGCTGGGGCTCTACGAGCAGTACTTC
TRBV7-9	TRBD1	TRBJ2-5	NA	CASSKNSGQNQETQYF	TGTGCCAGCAGCAAGAACTCGGGACAGAACCAAGAGACCCAGTACTTC
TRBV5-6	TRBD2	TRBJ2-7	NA	CASSPGASGGYEQYF	TGTGCCAGCAGCCCGGGGGCTAGCGGGGGATACGAGCAGTACTTC
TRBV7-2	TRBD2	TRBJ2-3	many	CASSLRLAGVGTDTQYF	TGTGCCAGCAGCCTAAGGCTAGCGGGAGTCGGCACAGATACGCAGTATTTT
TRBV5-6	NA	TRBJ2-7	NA	CASSLRDGTYEQYF	TGTGCCAGCAGCCTCCGGGACGGAACCTACGAGCAGTACTTC
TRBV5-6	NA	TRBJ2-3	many	CASSRPLGDTDTQYF	TGTGCCAGCAGCCGCCCCTTGGGGGACACAGATACGCAGTATTTT
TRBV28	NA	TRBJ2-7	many	CASSPGPREQYF	TGTGCCAGCAGTCCTGGGCCAAGAGAGCAGTACTTC
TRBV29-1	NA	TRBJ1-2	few	CSVGEGALANYGYTF	TGCAGCGTTGGTGAAGGGGCGTTAGCTAACTATGGCTACACCTTC
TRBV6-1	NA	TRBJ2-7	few	CASIGAVLVYEQYF	TGTGCCAGCATAGGGGCAGTCCTCGTTTACGAGCAGTACTTC